This TCR beta chain is from a study of blood T cell repertoires in COVID-19 (dated by TCRdb to 2018 to 2020). A note on the overall study: Samples covering the acute and convalescent phases of COVID-19 were provided by collaborators in the United States, Italy and Spain. The sample metadata nearly always contained a de-identified subject ID, COVID-19 status, age in years and sex. The repertoires were released in a freely available public database meant as a resource for research on the immune response to SARS-CoV-2. Deeply sampled blood TCRbeta repertoires from subjects exposed to, actively infected with, or recovered from COVID-19 were included in the dataset. The prospective study material was composed of cDNA or gDNA derived from T cells, B-cell-depleted T cells, or PBMCs. The samples were drawn from two sources: the first 160 participants of the ongoing ImmuneRACE study, and over 1,000 subjects contributed by 6 global collaborators. HLA class I and class II types, where available, came from metadata supplied by the sample provider rather than from assay-based typing.

A second Seattle source provided samples from volunteer blood donors who had recovered from COVID-19. Whole blood was collected in K2EDTA tubes by collaborating institutions according to the institutions' own protocols. For TCRbeta analysis, collaborator samples were shipped as frozen whole blood, as isolated PBMCs, or as DNA extracted from either sample type. TCRbeta CDR3 regions were amplified from genomic DNA by means of the immunoSEQ Assay, a bias-controlled multiplex PCR. Processing in the source paper ran as follows. The number of nucleated cells in each sample was estimated from the amplification of reference gene primers within the assay. Sequence reads were collapsed and filtered to measure the absolute abundance of every unique TCRbeta CDR3 rearrangement. For each sample, productive Simpson clonality was calculated as the square root of Simpson's diversity index over productive rearrangements. Here the immuneACCESS table is served through TCRdb, limited to in-frame sequences with V and J called. Missing clones are a known gap in these copies; in checked studies unresolved V genes cover under half, and the rest lacks a known reason. V, J and clone size are taken as reported in that table, and D and trimming were inferred from the DNA itself. For this sample there are about 300,000 clones; around 88% appear just once. The ten largest clones represent 6.9% of the sample.

As for this clone: Its antigen target is currently unknown. Base qualities are not provided; no much larger clone lies one nucleotide away.

What the authors observed across the whole study: Clinical and demographic metadata were provided uncurated, with the amount varying by source and participant.

V loses 6 bases at its end and J loses 2 bases; junction bases beyond the gene matches: 5. The CDR3, cysteine through phenylalanine, is 16 amino acids long. Only the CDR3 part of the read is kept: 48 bases, read in frame from the first base. For CDR1 and CDR2, the germline V gene lists SQVTM and ANQGSEA. Source material: peripheral blood. The TCR comes from a woman aged 30 to 39 who had recovered from COVID-19. Here the chain combines TRBV29-1 and TRBJ2-1; the central 15 bases match TRBD2. The DNA reads as follows: TGCAGCGTAGGGACTAGCGGGGGGCGAGCCTACAATGAGCAGTTCTTC. Its amino acids are CSVGTSGGRAYNEQFF.